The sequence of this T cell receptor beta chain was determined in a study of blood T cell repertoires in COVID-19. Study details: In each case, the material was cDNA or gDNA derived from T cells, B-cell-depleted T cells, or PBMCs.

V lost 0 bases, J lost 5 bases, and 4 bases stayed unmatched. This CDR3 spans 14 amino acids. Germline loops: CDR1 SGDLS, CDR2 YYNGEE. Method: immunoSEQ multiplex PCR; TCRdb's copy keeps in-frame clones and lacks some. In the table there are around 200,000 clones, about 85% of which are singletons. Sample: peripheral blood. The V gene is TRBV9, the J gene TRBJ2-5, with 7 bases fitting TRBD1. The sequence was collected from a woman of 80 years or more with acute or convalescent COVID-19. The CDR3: CASSVAGTEETQYF. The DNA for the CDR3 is TGTGCCAGCAGCGTAGCCGGGACAGAGGAGACCCAGTACTTC.